This TCR beta chain was captured by sequencing in a study of blood T cell repertoires in COVID-19. The wider study: COVID-19 samples from acute and convalescent phases originated in the United States, Italy and Spain. Sample material is recorded as cDNA or gDNA derived from T cells, B-cell-depleted T cells, or PBMCs.

As processed by the authors: Amplification with reference gene primers provided the estimates of nucleated cell counts. The method was immunoSEQ multiplex PCR; TCRdb's version includes in-frame clones alone and lacks a portion of them. V and J calls and clone size come straight from that table; D and trimming were deduced from the DNA. The sample yields 100,000 or so clones, roughly 92% seen once. This CDR3 is built from 16 residues. Germline loops: CDR1 PRHDT, CDR2 FYEKMQ (reference sequence). V shed 3 bases, J shed 5 bases, and the junction held 7 bases outside the gene matches. The sequence was obtained from a man aged 65 to 85 with acute or convalescent COVID-19. J is TRBJ2-2 and V is TRBV13; 9 bases line up with TRBD2. Specimen: peripheral blood. The CDR3 coding sequence is TGTGCCAGCAGCTTCGATCCGGGACTAGCAACCGGGGAGCTGTTTTTT. It is translated as CASSFDPGLATGELFF.